Each of the 24 T cell receptor beta chains below was sequenced from the same sample in a study of T cells in Graves' hyperthyroidism and ophthalmopathy. Amplification of TCR beta CDR3 regions used RNA as the template. RT-PCR in the first round (using the HTBI primer set) targeted the TCR CDR3. TCRdb re-derived calls from the multiplex PCR reads in MiXCR, one entry per CDR3 protein. The repertoire holds over 300,000 distinct CDR3 sequences, with roughly 13% as singletons. The sample consisted of blood. The source of these receptors is a woman aged 40-49 years with Graves' ophthalmopathy.

This clonotype was detected only a few times. CDR3 loop: CASSLGPFNEQFF. The CDR3 nucleotides are TGTGCCAGCAGCTTAGGCCCGTTCAATGAGCAGTTCTTC. The chain carries TRBV7-6 and TRBJ2-1; the D is unclear. This CDR3 spans 13 amino acids. Germline V gives CDR1 SGHVS, CDR2 FNYEAQ. Trimming cost V 1 base and J 6 bases, with 7 bases left between them.

This clonotype was seen at least ten times. The chain couples TRBV12-3 or TRBV12-4 to TRBJ2-7, with D perhaps being TRBD1 or TRBD2 (6 bases each). The CDR3 contains 13 residues. Trimming left V 6 bases short and J 5 bases short, with 14 bases between. Written as DNA, the CDR3 is TGTGCCAGCAGCAACCTCGGGGGCGACGAGCAGTACTTC. Translating it yields CASSNLGGDEQYF.

With respect to this clonotype: One base away lies a much larger clone, so this may be a sequencing read error. Likely a read error: the CDR3 ends without its conserved phenylalanine or tryptophan. The rearrangement uses TRBV6-5 and TRBJ1-2; D call uncertain. The V and J ends lost 3 bases and 5 bases respectively, with 13 bases between them. CDR3 size: 14 residues. Looked up from germline, CDR1 is MNHEY and CDR2 is SVGAGI. Here the CDR3 reads CASSYGRARYGYTL. CDR3 nucleotide sequence: TGTGCCAGCAGTTATGGGAGGGCCCGGTATGGCTACACCCTC.

Turning to this clonotype: It may be a read error: a sequence one base away is much more abundant. The gene calls are TRBV15 and TRBJ2-7, with D perhaps assigned TRBD1 or TRBD2 (5 bases each). The J call may be wrong; the DNA end is better matched by TRBJ2-1. Germline V gene lookup returns CDR1 LNHNV and CDR2 YYDKDF (reference sequence). CDR3 size: 15 residues. The CDR3 loop is CATSRAVGTSYEQFF. The CDR3 nucleotides read TGTGCCACCAGCAGAGCTGTAGGGACCTCCTACGAGCAGTTCTTC.

This clonotype was observed at least ten times. V gene TRBV7-9 combines with J gene TRBJ1-1; no reliable D call. V lost 1 base and J lost 2, with 8 bases in between. The length of the CDR3 is 14 residues. CDR1 and CDR2 (germline): SEHNR, FQNEAQ (reference sequence). For the CDR3, the DNA is TGTGCCAGCAGCTTAGTGACTACCAACACTGAAGCTTTCTTT. It is translated as CASSLVTTNTEAFF.

On this clonotype: It may be a read error: a sequence one base away is much more abundant. This sequence joins TRBV29-1 and TRBJ1-1; D is unclear. From germline, CDR1 is SQVTM and CDR2 ANQGSEA. The CDR3 spans 12 residues. The CDR3, as DNA: TGCGGCGTCTCAACAGCGTTCACTGAAGCTTTCTTT. Its translation is CGVSTAFTEAFF.

This clonotype was recorded many times. This rearrangement joins TRBV28 to TRBJ2-3, with TRBD2 matching over 7 bases. The germline gives CDR1 MDHEN, CDR2 SYDVKM. V lost 6 bases, J lost 3 bases, and 18 bases stayed unmatched. The CDR3 loop spans 18 amino acids. CDR3 in amino acids: CASRYPGLTNPGTDTQYF. CDR3 in DNA: TGTGCCAGCAGGTATCCGGGACTAACAAATCCGGGTACAGATACGCAGTATTTT.

The chain carries TRBV4-1 and TRBJ2-3; the match to TRBD2 covers 12 bases. V lost 1 base, J lost 6 bases, and 8 bases stayed unmatched. CDR1 and CDR2 (germline): MGHRA, YSYEKL. The CDR3 runs 17 residues. The DNA for the CDR3 is TGCGCCAGCAGCCAAGGGCCTAGCGGGGGGGCTTTGGATACGCAGTATTTT. Its translation is CASSQGPSGGALDTQYF.

This clonotype was seen ten or more times. The V and J genes are TRBV6-1 and TRBJ1-1; tentatively, D is TRBD1 (5 bases). This CDR3 has 13 residues. CDR1 and CDR2 from the germline V gene are MNHNS and SASEGT. V lost 10 bases, J lost 4 bases, and 16 bases lay in between. CDR3 residues: CATRHVGTTEAFF. CDR3 sequence (DNA): TGTGCCACCCGGCATGTAGGGACCACTGAAGCTTTCTTT.

This clonotype was detected ten times or more. The CDR3 DNA follows: TGTGCCAGCAGCTTTAGGGGGGGTGAAAAACTGTTTTTT. Its translation is CASSFRGGEKLFF. This chain links TRBV7-8 with TRBJ1-4; the D gene is possibly TRBD1 (6 bases). V dropped 3 bases and J dropped 7 bases, with 9 bases sitting between them. The germline V gene encodes CDR1 SGHVS and CDR2 FQNEAQ. CDR3 length: 13 amino acids. Drawing the rest from reference TRBV7-8 and TRBJ1-4, the complete variable domain is GAGVSQSPRYKVAKRGQDVALRCDPISGHVSLFWYQQALGQGPEFLTYFQNEAQLDKSGLPSDRFFAERPEGSVSTLKIQRTQQEDSAVYLCASSFRGGEKLFFGSGTQLSVL.

In this sample, this clonotype turned up a few times. The rearrangement links TRBV27 to TRBJ1-2; 7 bases map to TRBD1. This CDR3 is 17 amino acids long. Germline V gene sequence: CDR1 MNHEY, CDR2 SMNVEV (reference sequence). The V segment lost 5 bases and the J segment 7 bases; nucleotides outside the gene matches: 19. CDR3 region: CASSPLRDYRGGGGYTF. CDR3 DNA: TGTGCCAGCAGTCCCCTACGCGACTACAGGGGAGGAGGTGGCTACACCTTC.

This clonotype has ten or more counts. This chain connects TRBV28 to TRBJ2-1; weak D call: TRBD1 (6 bases). Looked up from germline, CDR1 is MDHEN and CDR2 is SYDVKM. CDR3 length equals 14 residues. V lost 5 bases, J lost 14 bases, and 22 bases lay in between. CDR3 protein: CASSASSPGTLKFF. CDR3 coding DNA: TGTGCCAGCAGTGCCTCCTCACCCGGGACACTTAAGTTCTTC. Variable domain in full (rest from reference TRBV28 and TRBJ2-1): DVKVTQSSRYLVKRTGEKVFLECVQDMDHENMFWYRQDPGLGLRLIYFSYDVKMKEKGDIPEGYSVSREKKERFSLILESASTNQTSMYLCASSASSPGTLKFFGPGTRLTVL.

This clonotype has ten or more counts. The chain uses TRBV19 and TRBJ1-1; 7 bases line up with TRBD1. V gave up 5 bases and J gave up 10 bases; unmatched junction bases: 13. CDR1 LNHDA and CDR2 SQIVND come from the germline V gene (reference sequence). The length of the CDR3 is 14 residues. The CDR3 DNA reads TGTGCCAGTAGTGCCGCGACAGGGAGGATTGGAGCTTTCTTT. It encodes CASSAATGRIGAFF.

This clonotype came up a few times. The chain couples TRBV2 to TRBJ2-7, with 8 bases aligning to TRBD2. The CDR3 runs 12 residues. After removal of 7 bases from V and 9 bases from J, the junction contained 8 bases not matched to a gene. CDR1 is SNHLY and CDR2 is FYNNEI in the germline V gene. CDR3 coding DNA: TGTGCCAGCACCCAAAGGGCGGGGGGGCAGTACTTC. Translating gives CASTQRAGGQYF.

A few counts support this clonotype. The rearrangement links TRBV29-1 to TRBJ1-6, with 10 nucleotides matching TRBD1. The CDR3 is made up of 14 amino acids. Germline V gene lookup returns CDR1 SQVTM and CDR2 ANQGSEA. V shed 7 bases, J shed 5 bases, and the junction held 5 bases outside the gene matches. CDR3 amino acids: CSARDRGNNSPLHF. The CDR3 bases are TGCAGCGCCCGGGACAGGGGAAATAATTCACCCCTCCACTTT. Full variable domain (missing parts from reference TRBV29-1 and TRBJ1-6): SAVISQKPSRDICQRGTSLTIQCQVDSQVTMMFWYRQQPGQSLTLIATANQGSEATYESGFVIDKFPISRPNLTFSTLTVSNMSPEDSSIYLCSARDRGNNSPLHFGNGTRLTVT.

This clonotype was picked up many times. The chain links TRBV6-1 to TRBJ1-2, with D hard to call. This CDR3 comprises 15 residues. The V end lost 0 bases, the J end lost 0 bases, and 8 bases lay between the germline ends. Germline CDR1 reads MNHNS; CDR2 reads SASEGT. The CDR3 DNA is TGTGCCAGCAGTGAAGCCCTGTCCCCTAACTATGGCTACACCTTC. Encoded protein: CASSEALSPNYGYTF.

This clonotype has a handful of counts. The V call is TRBV29-1, the J call TRBJ2-1; 13 bases line up with TRBD2. The V gene's germline CDR1 is SQVTM and CDR2 ANQGSEA. V dropped 4 bases and J dropped 5; count of bases not matched to a gene: 5. The CDR3 is 15 amino acids. The CDR3 is CSVGTSGSWDNEQFF. The CDR3 nucleotides read TGCAGCGTTGGGACTAGCGGGAGTTGGGACAATGAGCAGTTCTTC.

In this sample, this clonotype turned up many times. The junction shows a germline mismatch at one end, possibly a read error. The V gene is TRBV10-2, the J gene TRBJ2-2, with TRBD2 matching 9 bases. Germline CDR1 and CDR2: WSHSY and SAAADI. This CDR3 spans 14 amino acids. The CDR3 DNA follows: TGTGCCAGCAGACTAGCGGCAAACACCGGGGAGCTGTTTTTT. Translating gives CASRLAANTGELFF.

The table lists this clonotype with many counts. The CDR3 sequence: CASSLYPPSVSSGNTIYF. The CDR3 bases are TGTGCCAGCAGTTTATATCCCCCCAGCGTAAGCTCTGGAAACACCATATATTTT. The rearrangement links TRBV27 to TRBJ1-3; no clear D. There are 18 residues in the CDR3. V was pared by 1 base and J by 0 bases, with 16 bases between. Germline values: CDR1 MNHEY, CDR2 SMNVEV (reference sequence).

The gene calls are TRBV19 and TRBJ2-7; D is ambiguous. This CDR3 spans 14 amino acids. Germline V gene sequence: CDR1 LNHDA, CDR2 SQIVND (reference sequence). Trimming took 9 bases from V and 2 from J, leaving 17 bases between them. CDR3 bases: TGTGCCAGCCGCCTGGACCGTTGGGCCTACGAGCAGTACTTC. Translating it yields CASRLDRWAYEQYF.

In this sample, this clonotype turned up a few times. The rearrangement uses TRBV7-9 and TRBJ2-1, with 7 bases aligning to TRBD2. This CDR3 region has 13 residues. Germline V gene sequence: CDR1 SEHNR, CDR2 FQNEAQ (reference sequence). The trim removed 3 bases at V and 5 bases at J, leaving 1 base unmatched. CDR3 residues: CASSFGTNNEQFF. Here the CDR3 DNA reads TGTGCCAGCAGCTTTGGGACTAACAATGAGCAGTTCTTC.

Many counts were recorded for this clonotype. V is TRBV20-1 and J is TRBJ2-1; D gene ambiguous. Germline-derived CDR1 and CDR2 are DFQATT and SNEGSKA (reference sequence). This CDR3 is built from 14 residues. With 2 bases removed from V and 0 bases from J, the gap between germline ends came to 8 bases. For the CDR3, the DNA is TGCAGTGCTAGACGACCACCCTCCTACAATGAGCAGTTCTTC. Its protein product is CSARRPPSYNEQFF.

This clonotype was picked up a small number of times. J is TRBJ1-2 and V is TRBV4-1; D call uncertain. The CDR3 is made up of 15 amino acids. V was trimmed by 1 base and J by 1 base, leaving 10 bases between them. CDR1 and CDR2 from the germline V gene are MGHRA and YSYEKL. CDR3 protein: CASSQGNSDNYGYTF. The CDR3 region has the DNA TGCGCCAGCAGCCAAGGAAATTCAGATAACTATGGCTACACCTTC.

The chain combines TRBV3-1 with TRBJ1-1; possible D gene TRBD1, 6 bases. The CDR3 extends over 13 amino acids. Trimming cost V 7 bases and J 2 bases, with 11 bases left between them. The germline V gene encodes CDR1 LGHDT and CDR2 YNNKEL (reference sequence). The CDR3 loop is CASTGDGNTEAFF. For the CDR3, the DNA is TGTGCCAGCACAGGGGATGGCAACACTGAAGCTTTCTTT.